The entry below gives a single TCR beta chain sequence along with its context. In the same sample, other DNA sequences code for this CDR3. The source of the sample is a study of cytomegalovirus exposure and HLA in healthy donors. Trimming stripped 3 bases from V and 5 bases from J, with 7 bases between. The CDR3 length is 12 residues. Germline V gene lookup returns CDR1 LNHDA and CDR2 SQIVND (reference sequence). Clones were read by immunoSEQ multiplex PCR, and TCRdb kept only the in-frame ones, dropping some. The sample yields more than 85,000 clones, 88% seen once. The clonotype was recovered from a woman between 25 and 40 years old in good health and CMV-seropositive. This chain joins TRBV19 and TRBJ2-5, with D uncertain. The specimen sequenced was PBMCs. The CDR3 nucleotides are TGTGCCAGTAGTATTAGAGGCGAGACCCAGTACTTC. Translated, it gives CASSIRGETQYF.